Here is one T cell receptor beta chain with its context. Antigen specificity is unknown. Template material for TCR beta VDJ and CDR3 profiling consisted of genomic DNA. TCRdb re-derived calls from the reads in MiXCR, one entry per CDR3 protein. The sample has about 270,000 distinct CDR3 sequences; roughly three fifths are singletons. Per the germline V gene, CDR1 is SEHNR and CDR2 is FQNEAQ (reference sequence). V shed 4 bases and J 2 bases; nucleotides not matched to a gene: 7. CDR3 size: 15 residues. The data derive from a study of CD8+CD57+ T cells in acquired aplastic anemia. Study-level results: CD8+ Simpson's diversity in patients was not significantly different from that in controls.

The source of this sequence is a human donor with severe aplastic anemia or a healthy control (not recorded which). The specimen was sorted CD4+, CD8+, or CD8+CD57+ T cells (not recorded which) from PBMCs. The rearrangement uses TRBV7-9 and TRBJ2-7, with 8 bases fitting TRBD1. The CDR3 loop is CASSWEDRDTYEQYF. The CDR3 bases are TGTGCCAGCAGCTGGGAGGACAGGGACACCTACGAGCAGTACTTC.